Here is one TCR beta chain with its context. V was cut by 5 bases and J by 1 base, with 9 bases left in between. The germline V gene has CDR1 SGHTA and CDR2 FQGNSA. CDR3 length equals 14 residues. Repertoires were generated with immunoSEQ multiplex PCR, while TCRdb's copy carries only in-frame clones and drops some. The profile covers approximately 86,000 clones, with about nine tenths appearing a single time and approximately 0.3% taken by the ten largest. The data belong to a study of OX40 agonist ivuxolimab in advanced cancers. Patients were excluded for autoimmune disease history or systemic immunosuppression.

The chain joins TRBV7-2 to TRBJ1-3; D unclear. The sample was CD4+ or CD8+ T cells sorted from blood, taken in a trial of the OX40 agonist ivuxolimab. This clonotype originated in an adult with an advanced solid tumor such as melanoma, head and neck, liver or kidney cancer. CDR3 coding DNA: TGTGCCAGCAGCCGAGAGAGTTCTGGAAACACCATATATTTT. Amino acids: CASSRESSGNTIYF.